This T cell receptor (beta chain) derives from a study of beta chain features in type 1 diabetes. A remark on this clone: Its target is not known. Other nucleotide sequences in the sample specify the same CDR3.

The germline V and J ends were trimmed by 5 bases and 1 base, with 9 bases remaining between them. The CDR3 is 14 residues long. From germline, CDR1 is SGHTA and CDR2 FQGNSA. Regarding the study as a whole: Shortening of TCRB CDR3s, moderate but significant, appeared in all four CD4+ subsets of Type 1 diabetes patients. There was a possibility that cDNA sequencing over-represented cells with high TCR expression. The naive, central memory and Treg TCRB repertoires looked more alike in patients than they did in healthy donors.

Expressed TCRB transcripts got sequenced, as all isolated RNA was reverse transcribed. Profiled with immunoSEQ multiplex PCR; TCRdb holds only in-frame clones, not every one. The sample has about 120,000 clones, roughly 17% seen once. This receptor was obtained from a man aged 30-40 years with type 1 diabetes. What was sequenced was central memory CD4+ T cells from blood. V gene TRBV7-2 combines with J gene TRBJ2-4, with unresolved D. This CDR3 is CASSPGLAKNIQYF. DNA of the CDR3: TGTGCCAGCAGCCCCGGGTTGGCCAAAAACATTCAGTACTTC.